This T cell receptor (beta chain) was recorded in a study of T cells in localized non-small cell lung cancer. Germline CDR1 SGHRS, CDR2 YFSETQ. The length of the CDR3 is 15 residues. V lost 0 bases and J 4 bases, leaving 14 bases between the germline ends. Some clones are missing from TCRdb's copy, which holds only in-frame ones; the method was immunoSEQ multiplex PCR. The table lists about 33,000 clones, around 90% of them singletons. Details on this clone: The antigen is unknown.

Overall study findings and caveats: For the top 100 tumor clones, a median about 60 also appeared in adjacent lung. T cell clonality was highest in uninvolved adjacent lung, above tumor. Only one tumor region went through sequencing, so heterogeneity may still be there.

Here the sequenced sample was PBMCs, taken before any cancer treatment. The chain uses TRBV5-1 and TRBJ2-7; D may be TRBD2 (6 bases). This TCR was recovered from a man aged 35 to 70 with stage II lung adenocarcinoma. Here the CDR3 DNA reads TGCGCCAGCAGCTTGGCCGGGGGACTTAGTTACGAGCAGTACTTC. The encoded protein is CASSLAGGLSYEQYF.